This TCR beta chain was captured by sequencing in a study of OX40 agonist ivuxolimab in advanced cancers. Study-wide context: At doses from 0.01 to 10 mg/kg, patients were given intravenous ivuxolimab every 2 weeks. General study points: There was clonal expansion of CD4+ and CD8+ blood T cells by week 6 at 0.1 to 3.0 mg/kg.

Some clones are missing from TCRdb's copy, which holds only in-frame ones; the method was immunoSEQ multiplex PCR. This table has 60,000 to 85,000 clones, more than 60% appearing once. Autoimmune disease history or systemic immunosuppression led to patients being barred. A note on this clone: Its antigen is currently unknown.

Per the germline V gene, CDR1 is MNHNS and CDR2 is SASEGT. The CDR3 covers 16 residues. Trimming removed 1 base from V and 5 bases from J, with 18 bases in between. The specimen was CD4+ or CD8+ T cells sorted from blood, collected in a trial of the OX40 agonist ivuxolimab. This receptor was obtained from an adult with an advanced solid tumor such as melanoma, head and neck, liver or kidney cancer. The J gene is TRBJ2-7, the V gene TRBV6-1; D uncertain. The CDR3 coding sequence is TGTGCCAGCAGTGAAGGTCTCCGTAGGGTGTGGGACGAGCAGTACTTC. Amino acid sequence: CASSEGLRRVWDEQYF.